This TCR beta chain was recovered during a study of beta chain features in type 1 diabetes. This CDR3 is built from 13 residues. Looked up from germline, CDR1 is SGDLS and CDR2 is YYNGEE. V lost 0 bases and J 8 bases, leaving 8 bases between the germline ends. Reverse transcription of all isolated RNA meant that expressed TCRB transcripts were sequenced. TCRdb's copy holds only in-frame clones and misses some; the assay was immunoSEQ multiplex PCR. The table lists around 500,000 clones, roughly 30% of them singletons. The TCR originated in a man between 18 and 35 years old in good health. Sequencing was done on a sample of naive CD4+ T cells from blood. The chain employs TRBV9 and TRBJ1-4; D is possibly TRBD1 (6 bases). CDR3 amino acids: CASSVGQAEKLFF. In DNA, the CDR3 is TGTGCCAGCAGCGTAGGACAGGCAGAAAAACTGTTTTTT.